This T cell receptor beta chain comes out of a study of blood T cells in healthy people across ages. Worth noting for this clonotype: Its antigen is currently unknown.

A second PCR of roughly 7 to 11 cycles used a sample-barcoded 5' primer and a J-beta primer mix. TCRdb processed the 5' RACE reads anew with MiXCR; each CDR3 protein has one entry. Here the sample spans around 2 million distinct CDR3 sequences, about 39% being singletons. Study findings and constraints: Whereas aged donors had fewer naive CD4+ cells, long-lived donors had more of them and higher diversity.

The clonotype comes from a human donor in good health. Sequencing input: blood.

The CDR3 spells CASSSARDPRTETQFF. CDR3 in DNA: TGTGCCAGCAGTTCCGCGCGGGACCCCCGGACGGAGACCCAGTTCTTC. The genes are TRBV6-6 and TRBJ2-5, with a tentative D call TRBD2 (6 bases). The J call may not be correct, given that the DNA end is closer to TRBJ2-1. The CDR3 is made up of 16 amino acids. Germline loops: CDR1 MNHNY, CDR2 SVGAGI (reference sequence).